The 23 T cell receptor beta chains below all came from one sample that was sequenced in a study of cytomegalovirus exposure and HLA in healthy donors (dated by TCRdb to about 2017). The library was generated by the immunoSEQ multiplex PCR assay. A mixture of 60 forward primers for TCR Vbeta segments and 13 reverse primers for TCR Jbeta segments was used in the multiplex PCR. Entries here come from immuneACCESS through TCRdb and include only in-frame sequences with V and J called. Some clones fail to appear in such tables; in the studies checked, an unresolved V gene covers under half of the shortfall, and the cause of the remainder is unknown. The sample table contains hundreds of thousands of clones; only one count was recorded for over 60% of them. The ten largest account for roughly 16% of the sample. Sequencing was carried out using PBMCs. These receptor sequences come from a middle-aged man in good health and CMV-seronegative.

The chain carries TRBV10-3 and TRBJ1-6; TRBD1 matches 7 bases. This CDR3 is built from 13 residues. Germline loops: CDR1 ENHRY, CDR2 SYGVKD. V shed 6 bases, J shed 4 bases, and the junction held 0 bases outside the gene matches. CDR3 in amino acids: CAIRQGYNSPLHF. The CDR3 DNA is TGTGCCATCAGACAGGGGTATAATTCACCCCTCCACTTT.

V is TRBV5-1 and J is TRBJ2-7; D may be TRBD1 (6 bases). The CDR3 sequence is 14 residues long. The V end lost 5 bases, the J end lost 0 bases, and 12 bases lay between the germline ends. The germline V gene has CDR1 SGHRS and CDR2 YFSETQ. The CDR3 loop reads CASSFRGSSYEQYF. DNA for the CDR3: TGCGCCAGCAGTTTCAGGGGAAGCTCCTACGAGCAGTACTTC.

The chain employs TRBV5-1 and TRBJ1-1; 7 bases align to TRBD1. This CDR3 region has 14 residues. V lost 4 bases, J lost 3 bases, and 6 bases stayed unmatched. CDR1 is SGHRS, CDR2 YFSETQ, per germline. CDR3 sequence reads: CASSLRTGHTEAFF. In nucleotides, the CDR3 is TGCGCCAGCAGCCTGAGGACAGGTCACACTGAAGCTTTCTTT.

The gene calls are TRBV27 and TRBJ1-6, with TRBD1 identical over 8 bases. CDR1 is MNHEY and CDR2 is SMNVEV in the germline V gene (reference sequence). V shed 3 bases, J shed 14 bases, and the junction held 12 bases outside the gene matches. The CDR3 contains 15 residues. The CDR3 sequence: CASSFIPGGAGTLHF. The DNA for the CDR3 is TGTGCCAGCAGTTTTATCCCAGGGGGCGCAGGAACCCTCCACTTT.

A few counts support this clone. The chain has TRBV6-6 and TRBJ1-1; D unresolved. The CDR3 is made up of 13 amino acids. V was clipped by 4 bases and J by 1 base, with 7 bases between them. Germline V lookup: CDR1 MNHNY, CDR2 SVGAGI (reference sequence). The DNA for the CDR3 is TGTGCCAGCAGTTTTACACCGAACACTGAAGCTTTCTTT. Protein product: CASSFTPNTEAFF.

This chain connects TRBV4-2 to TRBJ2-7, with 9 positions matching TRBD2. V gave up 3 bases and J gave up 0 bases; unmatched junction bases: 9. The CDR3 has 17 amino acids. The germline V gene encodes CDR1 LGHNA and CDR2 YNFKEQ. CDR3 in DNA: TGTGCCAGCAGCCAGGGAGCTAGCGGGATTGGCTCCTACGAGCAGTACTTC. Its protein product is CASSQGASGIGSYEQYF.

This chain connects TRBV19 to TRBJ2-1; 7 nucleotides match TRBD1. The CDR3 covers 15 residues. J gave up 4 bases and V 8 bases, and 11 bases lay outside the gene matches. Germline loops: CDR1 LNHDA, CDR2 SQIVND (reference sequence). The CDR3, as DNA: TGTGCCAGTTTAGGAAGGGACAGATATTACAATGAGCAGTTCTTC. Protein sequence: CASLGRDRYYNEQFF.

This clone was found once. This rearrangement joins TRBV15 to TRBJ1-2; a possible D gene is TRBD1 (5 bases). Trimming removed 3 bases from V and 2 bases from J, with 10 bases in between. The CDR3 is 14 amino acids. Germline CDR1 and CDR2: LNHNV and YYDKDF (reference sequence). The CDR3 bases are TGTGCCACCAGCAGGATGGGGGGAAACTATGGCTACACCTTC. This encodes CATSRMGGNYGYTF.

This chain's CDR3 is CASRRQTTGDNNQPQHF. In DNA form, the CDR3 reads TGTGCCAGCAGGAGACAAACGACAGGGGATAACAATCAGCCCCAGCATTTT. This sequence joins TRBV6-4 and TRBJ1-5; 8 positions match TRBD1. CDR1 is MRHNA and CDR2 is SNTAGT in the germline V gene. The V gene end was trimmed by 6 bases and the J gene end by 3 bases; junction bases not matched to a gene: 13. The CDR3 loop spans 17 amino acids.

The chain couples TRBV6-5 to TRBJ1-5; D not resolved. The V gene's germline CDR1 is MNHEY and CDR2 SVGAGI. The CDR3 runs to 15 residues. Between the trimmed V and J ends, which lost 0 bases and 3 bases, there was a span of 9 bases. CDR3 amino acids: CASSYSSQNNQPQHF. CDR3 in DNA: TGTGCCAGCAGTTACTCGAGCCAAAACAATCAGCCCCAGCATTTT.

The rearrangement links TRBV7-9 to TRBJ2-1; TRBD1 is a possible D gene (5 bases). Between the trimmed V and J ends, which lost 4 bases and 5 bases, there was a span of 12 bases. The CDR3 extends over 14 amino acids. CDR1 is SEHNR, CDR2 FQNEAQ, per germline (reference sequence). CDR3 sequence reads: CASSSFETDNEQFF. In DNA form, the CDR3 reads TGTGCCAGCAGCTCATTTGAGACAGACAATGAGCAGTTCTTC. The full variable domain, its missing parts supplied by reference TRBV7-9 and TRBJ2-1, is DTGVSQNPRHKITKRGQNVTFRCDPISEHNRLYWYRQTLGQGPEFLTYFQNEAQLEKSRLLSDRFSAERPKGSFSTLEIQRTEQGDSAMYLCASSSFETDNEQFFGPGTRLTVL.

This clone occurred once. The chain employs TRBV19 and TRBJ2-1; weak D call: TRBD2 (6 bases). From germline, CDR1 is LNHDA and CDR2 SQIVND (reference sequence). The V end was cut by 4 bases, the J end by 3 bases, with 10 bases between. This CDR3 comprises 14 residues. The CDR3 is CASSTWDFYNEQFF. CDR3 bases: TGTGCCAGTAGTACTTGGGACTTCTACAATGAGCAGTTCTTC.

In its sample, this clone was seen once. The V and J genes are TRBV7-9 and TRBJ1-1; D gene unclear. V was shortened by 5 bases and J by 3 bases, with 13 bases between the two germline ends. CDR3 size: 14 residues. Germline V gene lookup returns CDR1 SEHNR and CDR2 FQNEAQ (reference sequence). CDR3 sequence reads: CASSPRDGYTEAFF. The CDR3 nucleotides read TGTGCCAGCAGCCCGAGGGATGGGTACACTGAAGCTTTCTTT.

This chain uses TRBV7-8 with TRBJ2-7; TRBD1 might be the D (5 bases). This CDR3 comprises 15 residues. Germline V CDR1 and CDR2: SGHVS, FQNEAQ. Trimming removed 1 base from V and 3 bases from J, with 13 bases in between. The CDR3 is CASSLGRVTVYEQYF. DNA for the CDR3: TGTGCCAGCAGCTTAGGCAGGGTAACAGTCTACGAGCAGTACTTC.

A few counts support this clone. This chain links TRBV18 with TRBJ1-4, with D tentatively TRBD1 (6 bases). Germline CDR1 KGHSH, CDR2 LQKENI. The CDR3 sequence is 16 residues long. Trimming took 6 bases from V and 7 from J, leaving 21 bases between them. CDR3 nucleotide sequence: TGTGCCAGCTCGCCTCTACAGGGTTTTGAAGGTGAAAAACTGTTTTTT. It translates to CASSPLQGFEGEKLFF.

This chain joins TRBV6-6 and TRBJ2-2; TRBD1 matches 9 bases. CDR1 MNHNY and CDR2 SVGAGI come from the germline V gene (reference sequence). The CDR3 consists of 16 residues. With V trimmed by 10 bases and J by 3 bases, 12 bases remained unmatched. CDR3 sequence: CATEPGQGPYTGELFF. The CDR3 region has the DNA TGTGCCACCGAACCGGGACAGGGTCCTTACACCGGGGAGCTGTTTTTT.

This clone came up once. V is TRBV6-5 and J is TRBJ2-2, with TRBD1 identical over 8 bases. Germline V CDR1 and CDR2: MNHEY, SVGAGI. The CDR3 totals 15 residues. J gave up 4 bases and V 4 bases, and 5 bases lay outside the gene matches. As DNA, the CDR3 is TGTGCCAGCAGTTTCGGACAGGGACGCACCGGGGAGCTGTTTTTT. It encodes CASSFGQGRTGELFF.

Only a few counts were recorded for this clone. J is TRBJ1-5 and V is TRBV7-2; D uncertain. Germline CDR1 and CDR2: SGHTA and FQGNSA. The CDR3 spans 15 residues. The V and J ends lost 6 bases and 3 bases respectively, with 15 bases between them. CDR3 sequence reads: CASRERHGDNQPQHF. CDR3 nucleotides: TGTGCCAGCAGGGAACGACACGGGGACAATCAGCCCCAGCATTTT.

Details on this clone: Germline is not matched at one junction end, which may reflect a read error. CDR3 loop: CASSLDGSILYF. The CDR3 DNA reads TGTGCCAGCAGTTTAGATGGTTCTATTTTATACTTC. The rearrangement joins TRBV7-7 to TRBJ2-5; D remains unclear. Germline lookup yields CDR1 SSHAT and CDR2 FNYEAQ (reference sequence). This CDR3 contains 12 residues.

The V call is TRBV18, the J call TRBJ1-1; D gene ambiguous. Trimming removed 2 bases from V and 2 bases from J, with 9 bases in between. Looked up from germline, CDR1 is KGHSH and CDR2 is LQKENI. The CDR3 length is 14 residues. The CDR3 loop reads CASSPGWSNTEAFF. In DNA form, the CDR3 reads TGTGCCAGCTCACCAGGTTGGAGTAACACTGAAGCTTTCTTT.

The J gene is TRBJ2-3, the V gene TRBV9; 7 nucleotides match TRBD1. The CDR3 extends over 13 amino acids. Losses at the gene ends were 2 bases for V and 5 bases for J; bases not matched to a gene: 2. Germline CDR1 and CDR2: SGDLS and YYNGEE. The CDR3: CASSVHRGDTQYF. The CDR3 region has the DNA TGTGCCAGCAGCGTGCACAGGGGAGATACGCAGTATTTT.

The chain joins TRBV27 to TRBJ2-7, with 8 bases that match TRBD1. CDR3 length: 15 residues. The V segment lost 4 bases and the J segment 8 bases; nucleotides outside the gene matches: 13. Looked up from germline, CDR1 is MNHEY and CDR2 is SMNVEV (reference sequence). CDR3 in amino acids: CASSWAGDRPTKQYF. Written as DNA, the CDR3 is TGTGCCAGCAGTTGGGCTGGGGACAGGCCTACCAAGCAGTACTTC.

V is TRBV10-3 and J is TRBJ1-3, with 8 bases matching TRBD1. The CDR3 is made up of 17 amino acids. With V trimmed by 2 bases and J by 2 bases, 8 bases remained unmatched. The germline gives CDR1 ENHRY, CDR2 SYGVKD. CDR3 coding DNA: TGTGCCATCAGTGAGCCCTACAGGGGGTCCGCTGGAAACACCATATATTTT. Protein sequence: CAISEPYRGSAGNTIYF.